The 26 T cell receptor beta chains given below trace back to one sample, sequenced in a study of blood T cells in healthy people across ages. A second PCR of about 7 to 11 cycles used a sample-barcoded 5' primer and a J-beta primer mix. TCRdb reanalysed the 5' RACE reads using MiXCR and keeps one entry per CDR3 protein. The sample holds about 290,000 distinct CDR3 sequences, roughly 29% seen once. Sequencing was carried out using blood. All receptors derive from a woman in her 70s in good health.

The V call is TRBV10-3, the J call TRBJ1-2, with D perhaps TRBD1 (5 bases). Trimming left V 4 bases short and J 0 bases short, with 12 bases between. Germline V gene lookup returns CDR1 ENHRY and CDR2 SYGVKD. This CDR3 has 15 amino acids. CDR3 sequence: CAISVGPRTNYGYTF. The DNA for the CDR3 is TGTGCCATCAGTGTGGGGCCCCGGACTAACTATGGCTACACCTTC.

The genes are TRBV12-3 or TRBV12-4 and TRBJ1-2, with D perhaps matching TRBD1 (5 bases). This CDR3 spans 13 amino acids. V lost 8 bases, J lost 4 bases, and 14 bases lay in between. CDR3 in DNA: TGTGCCAGCGCCCCCGGCCAGGGCTATGGCTACACCTTC. Translation gives CASAPGQGYGYTF.

This clonotype was seen ten or more times. The genes are TRBV18 and TRBJ1-1; D may be TRBD1 (5 bases). The CDR3 consists of 14 residues. Germline CDR1 reads KGHSH; CDR2 reads LQKENI. The V end lost 1 base, the J end lost 3 bases, and 9 bases lay between the germline ends. This CDR3 is CASSPQGWDTEAFF. CDR3 in DNA: TGTGCCAGCTCACCACAGGGGTGGGACACTGAAGCTTTCTTT.

This clonotype showed up just a few times. CDR3 sequence reads: CSAQGELSYNEQFF. CDR3 DNA sequence: TGCAGTGCTCAAGGTGAGCTCTCCTACAATGAGCAGTTCTTC. The chain joins TRBV20-1 to TRBJ2-1; the D is unclear. Trimming left V 5 bases short and J 0 bases short, with 11 bases between. The V gene's germline CDR1 is DFQATT and CDR2 SNEGSKA (reference sequence). This CDR3 region has 14 residues.

At least ten counts were recorded for this clonotype. The chain has TRBV2 and TRBJ1-5, with 8 bases identical to TRBD1. Trimming cost V 8 bases and J 0 bases; bases outside gene matches: 0. This CDR3 contains 13 residues. Germline CDR1 reads SNHLY; CDR2 reads FYNNEI. The CDR3 here is CASDRGSNQPQHF. The CDR3 DNA sequence: TGTGCCAGCGACAGGGGTAGCAATCAGCCCCAGCATTTT.

This chain links TRBV20-1 with TRBJ1-5, with unresolved D. V was pared by 1 base and J by 1 base, with 8 bases between. Germline V gene lookup returns CDR1 DFQATT and CDR2 SNEGSKA (reference sequence). The CDR3 consists of 14 residues. The CDR3 sequence is CSARAAGSNQPQHF. For the CDR3, the DNA is TGCAGTGCTAGAGCCGCGGGGAGCAATCAGCCCCAGCATTTT.

This chain uses TRBV12-3 or TRBV12-4 with TRBJ1-1, with D perhaps matching TRBD1 (6 bases). The CDR3 has 14 residues. Trimming took off 7 bases at V and 1 base at J, with 13 bases between the two ends. For the CDR3, the DNA is TGTGCCAGCACCCTGACACAGGGGAACACTGAAGCTTTCTTT. Its translation is CASTLTQGNTEAFF.

This clonotype was observed a handful of times. CDR3 sequence reads: CASSLRLTGANVLTF. In nucleotides, the CDR3 is TGTGCCAGCAGTTTACGATTAACTGGGGCCAACGTCCTGACTTTC. The chain joins TRBV12-3 or TRBV12-4 to TRBJ2-6; D not resolved. The V end lost 2 bases, the J end lost 2 bases, and 7 bases lay between the germline ends. This CDR3 comprises 15 residues.

This chain connects TRBV11-2 to TRBJ2-1; the match to TRBD2 covers 10 bases. The CDR3 consists of 15 residues. Germline V gene sequence: CDR1 SGHAT, CDR2 FQNNGV. The junction had 5 bases not matched to a gene; V was cut back by 6 bases and J by 3 bases. The CDR3 sequence is CASSHLAGVYNEQFF. Written as DNA, the CDR3 is TGTGCCAGCAGTCATCTAGCGGGAGTCTACAATGAGCAGTTCTTC.

This clonotype turned up a few times. This chain connects TRBV29-1 to TRBJ2-1; 7 bases map to TRBD1. The CDR3 is made up of 13 amino acids. Losses at the gene ends were 5 bases for V and 6 bases for J; bases not matched to a gene: 7. Per the germline V gene, CDR1 is SQVTM and CDR2 is ANQGSEA. The CDR3 sequence is CSVNRGTGNEQFF. In DNA form, the CDR3 reads TGCAGCGTTAACAGGGGTACGGGCAATGAGCAGTTCTTC.

The chain employs TRBV28 and TRBJ2-5; the match to TRBD2 covers 7 bases. This CDR3 is 15 amino acids long. The J segment lost 8 bases and the V segment lost 3 bases, leaving 12 bases of the junction unmatched. The germline gives CDR1 MDHEN, CDR2 SYDVKM. In DNA form, the CDR3 reads TGTGCCAGCAGTTTCCTAGCGGAAAACTCAGTTACCCAGTACTTC. Translated: CASSFLAENSVTQYF.

This clonotype was counted only a few times. The V gene is TRBV28, the J gene TRBJ2-5; D remains ambiguous. V lost 5 bases and J 4 bases, leaving 11 bases between the germline ends. The CDR3 runs to 13 residues. The V gene's germline CDR1 is MDHEN and CDR2 SYDVKM. CDR3 bases: TGTGCCAGCAGTACAGTTCTGGGAGAGACCCAGTACTTC. Protein sequence: CASSTVLGETQYF.

V and J are TRBV9 and TRBJ2-5; 8 bases align to TRBD2. The germline gives CDR1 SGDLS, CDR2 YYNGEE. The CDR3 contains 14 residues. Losses at the gene ends were 3 bases for V and 4 bases for J; bases not matched to a gene: 5. This CDR3 is CASSGLRGAETQYF. The CDR3 nucleotides are TGTGCCAGCAGCGGCTTGCGGGGGGCAGAGACCCAGTACTTC.

The rearrangement joins TRBV6-1 to TRBJ1-2; weak D call: TRBD1 (6 bases). Per the germline V gene, CDR1 is MNHNS and CDR2 is SASEGT. V was pared by 5 bases and J by 1 base, with 14 bases between. CDR3 length: 15 amino acids. CDR3 protein: CASSRMGADNYGYTF. CDR3 in DNA: TGTGCCAGCAGTCGCATGGGGGCCGATAACTATGGCTACACCTTC.

This clonotype was seen more than once but under ten times. The CDR3 reads CASSLGSSSVAYEQYF. CDR3 DNA sequence: TGTGCCAGCAGCTTAGGAAGCTCTAGCGTCGCCTACGAGCAGTACTTC. The genes are TRBV7-2 and TRBJ2-5; perhaps TRBD2 as D (6 bases). The DNA end is more similar to TRBJ2-7, so the J call may be wrong. CDR1 and CDR2 from the germline V gene are SGHTA and FQGNSA. The CDR3 has 16 residues.

The chain couples TRBV20-1 to TRBJ2-5; 8 bases match TRBD1. V trimming: 5 bases; J trimming: 5 bases; junction bases outside the gene matches: 4. Germline V gene data show CDR1 as DFQATT and CDR2 as SNEGSKA (reference sequence). CDR3 size: 12 residues. This CDR3 reads CSASDRVETQYF. The CDR3 DNA follows: TGCAGTGCTTCGGACAGGGTTGAGACCCAGTACTTC.

The V call is TRBV18, the J call TRBJ2-7, with D tentatively TRBD1 or TRBD2 (5 bases each). The length of the CDR3 is 15 residues. Trimming pared 3 bases from V and 0 bases from J, leaving 12 bases between. Germline-derived CDR1 and CDR2 are KGHSH and LQKENI. The CDR3, as DNA: TGTGCCAGCTCACCGACCGGGACGGCCTCCTACGAGCAGTACTTC. Amino acids: CASSPTGTASYEQYF.

The J gene is TRBJ2-7, the V gene TRBV7-2; the D gene is possibly TRBD2 (6 bases). The CDR3 is 14 residues long. Trimming shortened V by 5 bases and J by 2 bases, and 13 bases separated the two germline ends. Germline CDR1 SGHTA, CDR2 FQGNSA. CDR3 DNA sequence: TGTGCCAGCAGCCCCAAGGAGGGGCCCTACGAGCAGTACTTC. Residues: CASSPKEGPYEQYF.

The chain couples TRBV5-5 to TRBJ2-3, with D tentatively TRBD2 (6 bases). The CDR3 is 15 amino acids. V shed 4 bases and J shed 4 bases, with 16 bases lying between them. Germline V CDR1 and CDR2: SGHKS, YYEKEE (reference sequence). As DNA, the CDR3 is TGTGCCAGCAGCCTCCGGGGGTCGAGCCCAGATACGCAGTATTTT. Amino acids: CASSLRGSSPDTQYF.

This clonotype was seen once. The CDR3 DNA is TGTGCCAGCGTGGGACTCGTCGGCAATCAGCCCCAGCATTTT. It yields the protein CASVGLVGNQPQHF. V gene TRBV6-1 combines with J gene TRBJ1-5; weak D call: TRBD1 (5 bases). Deletions cut 8 bases from V and 2 bases from J, with 13 bases between. Germline-derived CDR1 and CDR2 are MNHNS and SASEGT. The CDR3 spans 14 residues.

The sample holds a few counts of this clonotype. The V and J genes are TRBV4-1 and TRBJ2-1, with 9 bases matching TRBD2. The J call is uncertain, as TRBJ2-7 better fits the DNA end. This CDR3 has 17 amino acids. Germline V gene sequence: CDR1 MGHRA, CDR2 YSYEKL. CDR3 amino acids: CASSRVAVMREGREQYF. The DNA for the CDR3 is TGCGCCAGCAGCCGGGTCGCGGTGATGCGGGAGGGCCGCGAGCAGTACTTC.

This clonotype showed up just a few times. The J gene is TRBJ2-1, the V gene TRBV12-3 or TRBV12-4, with D possibly being TRBD2 (5 bases). Trimming took off 6 bases at V and 2 bases at J, with 14 bases between the two ends. The CDR3 is made up of 15 amino acids. CDR3 nucleotides: TGTGCCAGCAGCCCCTGGACTGGAACCTACAATGAGCAGTTCTTC. Translation: CASSPWTGTYNEQFF.

The DNA of the CDR3 is TGCAGTGCTACGGGAGAAATGAATTATCAGCCCCAGCATTTT. Translated: CSATGEMNYQPQHF. The J gene is TRBJ1-5, the V gene TRBV20-1; D not resolved. V lost 4 bases and J 5 bases, leaving 15 bases between the germline ends. Looked up from germline, CDR1 is DFQATT and CDR2 is SNEGSKA (reference sequence). The CDR3 runs 14 residues.

This chain uses TRBV5-1 with TRBJ2-5; 8 bases line up with TRBD2. The CDR3 consists of 14 residues. Germline V gene lookup returns CDR1 SGHRS and CDR2 YFSETQ. Trimming cost V 4 bases and J 5 bases; bases outside gene matches: 7. The CDR3 here is CASSPSAGVETQYF. In DNA form, the CDR3 reads TGCGCCAGCAGCCCTTCAGCGGGAGTGGAGACCCAGTACTTC.

The CDR3 nucleotides read TGTGCCAGCAGTCCCCTCGACCGGTACCAAGAGACCCAGTACTTC. It encodes CASSPLDRYQETQYF. V and J are TRBV6-2 or TRBV6-3 and TRBJ2-5; D ambiguous. Germline V gene sequence: CDR1 MNHEY, CDR2 SVGEGT. Trimming removed 5 bases at V and 0 bases at J, with 13 bases between. The CDR3 runs to 15 residues.

V and J are TRBV9 and TRBJ1-2; 10 positions match TRBD1. The CDR3 sequence is 15 residues long. With 3 bases clipped from V and 8 bases from J, the junction kept 10 bases outside the gene matches. CDR1 is SGDLS and CDR2 is YYNGEE in the germline V gene. CDR3 region: CASSGSGTGASGYTF. The CDR3 DNA reads TGTGCCAGCAGCGGATCCGGGACAGGGGCTTCGGGCTACACCTTC. Filled out from reference TRBV9 and TRBJ1-2, the complete variable domain reads DSGVTQTPKHLITATGQRVTLRCSPRSGDLSVYWYQQSLDQGLQFLIQYYNGEERAKGNILERFSAQQFPDLHSELNLSSLELGDSALYFCASSGSGTGASGYTFGSGTRLTVV.